The 27 T cell receptor beta chains below come from one sample, sequenced in a study of T cells in localized non-small cell lung cancer. This table comes from immunoSEQ multiplex PCR, and its TCRdb copy is limited to in-frame clones, with some not included. Of hundreds of clones in the sample, around 20% were seen once. The input for sequencing was normal lung tissue next to the tumor, taken before any cancer treatment. The receptors were gathered from a man between 35 and 75 years old with stage III squamous cell lung carcinoma.

By share of the sample, this clone is medium-sized. V gene TRBV11-3 combines with J gene TRBJ1-2; D ambiguous. The germline V gene encodes CDR1 SGHNT and CDR2 YENEEA. The V and J ends lost 3 bases and 3 bases respectively, with 17 bases between them. The CDR3 totals 16 residues. CDR3 in amino acids: CASSLDWVPVDYGYTF. The DNA of the CDR3 is TGTGCCAGCAGCTTGGACTGGGTTCCAGTGGACTATGGCTACACCTTC. The full variable domain, rest sourced from reference TRBV11-3 and TRBJ1-2, is EAGVVQSPRYKIIEKKQPVAFWCNPISGHNTLYWYLQNLGQGPELLIRYENEEAVDDSQLPKDRFSAERLKGVDSTLKIQPAELGDSAVYLCASSLDWVPVDYGYTFGSGTRLTVV.

The chain carries TRBV30 and TRBJ2-7, with D perhaps assigned TRBD1 or TRBD2 (5 bases each). CDR1 and CDR2 from the germline V gene are GTSNPN and SVGIG (reference sequence). CDR3 length: 12 residues. V was cut by 3 bases and J by 0 bases, with 6 bases left in between. This chain's CDR3 is CAWSGTSYEQYF. CDR3 coding DNA: TGTGCCTGGAGCGGGACCTCCTACGAGCAGTACTTC.

This clone is judged large. V usage is TRBV4-1 and J usage is TRBJ1-1; D is uncertain. CDR1 and CDR2 from the germline V gene are MGHRA and YSYEKL. The CDR3 spans 14 residues. The ends were cut back, 1 base at V and 2 bases at J, with 8 bases in the middle. The chain's CDR3 is CASSQGIINTEAFF. CDR3 nucleotides: TGCGCCAGCAGCCAAGGGATAATAAACACTGAAGCTTTCTTT.

The chain couples TRBV6-8 to TRBJ1-1; TRBD1 agrees at 8 bases. The trim removed 6 bases at V and 4 bases at J, leaving 7 bases unmatched. The germline CDR1 and CDR2 sequences are MNHGY and SAAAGT. This CDR3 has 14 residues. In DNA, the CDR3 is TGTGCCAGCAGACCCGGACAGGGCTTCACTGAAGCTTTCTTT. It encodes CASRPGQGFTEAFF.

This clone was picked up a small number of times. The chain combines TRBV9 with TRBJ2-3; 9 bases align to TRBD2. With 3 bases clipped from V and 1 base from J, the junction kept 6 bases outside the gene matches. The germline gives CDR1 SGDLS, CDR2 YYNGEE. The CDR3 is 16 residues long. This chain's CDR3 is CASSEEVAGGTDTQYF. CDR3 coding DNA: TGTGCCAGCAGCGAGGAAGTAGCGGGAGGCACAGATACGCAGTATTTT.

Only a few counts were recorded for this clone. J is TRBJ2-7 and V is TRBV6-8; 11 bases match TRBD1. With V trimmed by 1 base and J by 7 bases, 6 bases remained unmatched. CDR3 size: 15 residues. Germline V gene lookup returns CDR1 MNHGY and CDR2 SAAAGT. The CDR3 DNA follows: TGTGCCAGCAGTTACTATGGGACAGGGGGAATTGAGCAGTACTTC. Amino acid sequence: CASSYYGTGGIEQYF.

This clone is medium-sized (0.01 to 0.1%). The genes are TRBV12-5 and TRBJ2-6; 8 bases fit TRBD2. CDR3 size: 17 residues. The germline gives CDR1 LGHNT, CDR2 FRNRAP. The CDR3 protein is CASIKLAGNSGANVLTF. Here the CDR3 DNA reads TGTGCCAGCATAAAATTAGCGGGAAACTCTGGGGCCAACGTCCTGACTTTC.

This chain connects TRBV19 to TRBJ2-7, with a weak D call TRBD1 (5 bases). CDR3 size: 13 residues. The V gene lost 8 bases and the J gene lost 5 bases, with 16 bases spanning the gap. Germline V gene sequence: CDR1 LNHDA, CDR2 SQIVND (reference sequence). CDR3 sequence: CASQVPQGHEQYF. In DNA, the CDR3 is TGTGCCAGTCAGGTTCCCCAGGGCCACGAGCAGTACTTC.

The rearrangement uses TRBV19 and TRBJ1-5, with D tentatively TRBD1 (5 bases). Trimming pared 4 bases from V and 4 bases from J, leaving 17 bases between. The germline CDR1 and CDR2 sequences are LNHDA and SQIVND (reference sequence). The CDR3 has 16 amino acids. In nucleotides, the CDR3 is TGTGCCAGTAGTACGGTGGGGCAGGGTCGAAATCAGCCCCAGCATTTT. Encoded protein: CASSTVGQGRNQPQHF.

In its sample, this clone is medium-sized (0.01 to 0.1%). The V gene is TRBV11-3, the J gene TRBJ2-6; possible D gene TRBD2, 7 bases. Germline V lookup: CDR1 SGHNT, CDR2 YENEEA. V lost 4 bases and J lost 0, with 16 bases in between. The CDR3 extends over 18 amino acids. CDR3 residues: CASSSQGGADSGANVLTF. The CDR3 DNA reads TGTGCCAGCAGCTCCCAAGGGGGGGCTGACTCTGGGGCCAACGTCCTGACTTTC.

The rearrangement links TRBV19 to TRBJ2-7; 8 bases line up with TRBD1. J gave up 2 bases and V 3 bases, and 6 bases lay outside the gene matches. The CDR3 covers 15 residues. In germline, CDR1 is LNHDA, CDR2 SQIVND (reference sequence). CDR3 sequence reads: CASSIRQGAAYEQYF. The CDR3 bases are TGTGCCAGTAGTATTAGGCAGGGGGCGGCCTACGAGCAGTACTTC.

This clone was observed a few times. The chain uses TRBV6-8 and TRBJ1-2; D not certain. The germline gives CDR1 MNHGY, CDR2 SAAAGT. The V end lost 0 bases, the J end lost 5 bases, and 22 bases lay between the germline ends. The CDR3 extends over 18 amino acids. Here the CDR3 DNA reads TGTGCCAGCAGTTACTCGGGAAGTGGAAGGACGCCGATTTATGGCTACACCTTC. Translation: CASSYSGSGRTPIYGYTF.

Only a few counts were recorded for this clone. The chain employs TRBV2 and TRBJ1-2; possible D gene TRBD1, 5 bases. The CDR3 has 12 residues. Germline CDR1 SNHLY, CDR2 FYNNEI. V was shortened by 5 bases and J by 4 bases, with 8 bases between the two germline ends. The chain's CDR3 is CASSSQAYGYTF. The CDR3 DNA follows: TGTGCCAGCAGTTCACAGGCCTATGGCTACACCTTC. Supplemented by reference TRBV2 and TRBJ1-2, the full variable domain reads EPEVTQTPSHQVTQMGQEVILRCVPISNHLYFYWYRQILGQKVEFLVSFYNNEISEKSEIFDDQFSVERPDGSNFTLKIRSTKLEDSAMYFCASSSQAYGYTFGSGTRLTVV.

V is TRBV12-5 and J is TRBJ2-1; 10 bases agree with TRBD2. Germline CDR1 and CDR2: LGHNT and FRNRAP. This CDR3 region has 16 residues. The V segment lost 0 bases and the J segment 5 bases; nucleotides outside the gene matches: 4. Here the CDR3 DNA reads TGTGCTAGTGGTTTGGTACTAGCGGGGAGCGACAATGAGCAGTTCTTC. Protein sequence: CASGLVLAGSDNEQFF.

This clone is labeled as medium-sized. This chain connects TRBV11-3 to TRBJ2-1; TRBD2 is a possible D gene (6 bases). The CDR3 runs to 16 residues. The germline V gene encodes CDR1 SGHNT and CDR2 YENEEA. Trimming stripped 6 bases from V and 4 bases from J, with 19 bases between. The CDR3, as DNA: TGTGCCAGCAGTCCTAGCGTCGGAGGACATTACAATGAGCAGTTCTTC. Amino acids: CASSPSVGGHYNEQFF.

The rearrangement uses TRBV18 and TRBJ2-1, with D unresolved. The CDR3 totals 13 residues. Germline V gene data show CDR1 as KGHSH and CDR2 as LQKENI. Trimming pared 5 bases from V and 4 bases from J, leaving 9 bases between. The CDR3 spells CASSRMEYNEQFF. The DNA for the CDR3 is TGTGCCAGCTCAAGGATGGAGTACAATGAGCAGTTCTTC. The whole variable domain, filled in from reference TRBV18 and TRBJ2-1, reads NAGVMQNPRHLVRRRGQEARLRCSPMKGHSHVYWYRQLPEEGLKFMVYLQKENIIDESGMPKERFSAEFPKEGPSILRIQQVVRGDSAAYFCASSRMEYNEQFFGPGTRLTVL.

The chain is built from TRBV9 and TRBJ1-6; no definite D call. This CDR3 is 13 amino acids long. CDR1 and CDR2 from the germline V gene are SGDLS and YYNGEE. Between the trimmed V and J ends, which lost 2 bases and 6 bases, there was a span of 6 bases. Written as DNA, the CDR3 is TGTGCCAGCAGCGTTGATGTTAATTCACCCCTCCACTTT. Protein product: CASSVDVNSPLHF.

The chain is built from TRBV9 and TRBJ1-4; perhaps TRBD1 as D (5 bases). Germline CDR1 SGDLS, CDR2 YYNGEE. This CDR3 contains 14 residues. Deletions cut 5 bases from V and 0 bases from J, with 8 bases between. The CDR3 DNA reads TGTGCCAGCAGAAGACAGTCAACTAATGAAAAACTGTTTTTT. This gives the protein CASRRQSTNEKLFF.

In the case of this clone: One end of the junction varies from germline; a read error may be responsible. The chain couples TRBV6-4 to TRBJ2-1; D unclear. Germline V gives CDR1 MRHNA, CDR2 SNTAGT. CDR3 length: 11 residues. This CDR3 reads CAISVLDEQFF. In nucleotides, the CDR3 is TGTGCCATCAGTGTATTAGATGAGCAGTTCTTC.

This clone is medium-sized. V gene TRBV11-3 combines with J gene TRBJ1-5, with D unresolved. Germline V gives CDR1 SGHNT, CDR2 YENEEA. The ends were cut back, 3 bases at V and 2 bases at J, with 11 bases in the middle. The length of the CDR3 is 15 residues. DNA for the CDR3: TGTGCCAGCAGCTTGTGGGGAGAAGGCAATCAGCCCCAGCATTTT. Translation: CASSLWGEGNQPQHF.

By proportion, this clone is medium-sized (0.01 to 0.1%). The J gene is TRBJ2-7, the V gene TRBV7-1; possibly TRBD2 for D (5 bases). TRBV7-1 is recorded as an ORF, its role being uncertain. V dropped 4 bases and J dropped 4 bases, with 11 bases sitting between them. The CDR3 has 13 amino acids. CDR3 sequence reads: CASSWTYSYEQYF. DNA for the CDR3: TGTGCCAGCAGCTGGACTTACAGTTACGAGCAGTACTTC.

This clone was observed a handful of times. V and J are TRBV6-8 and TRBJ2-7, with 11 nucleotides matching TRBD1. Germline loops: CDR1 MNHGY, CDR2 SAAAGT. The CDR3 totals 15 residues. The V gene end was trimmed by 0 bases and the J gene end by 3 bases; junction bases not matched to a gene: 1. The CDR3 DNA reads as TGTGCCAGCAGTTACTCCGGGACAGGGGGCTACGAGCAGTACTTC. It specifies CASSYSGTGGYEQYF.

This clone is medium-sized. The chain recombines TRBV11-3 with TRBJ2-3; D is ambiguous. The CDR3 has 14 residues. The germline gives CDR1 SGHNT, CDR2 YENEEA. V was pared by 3 bases and J by 5 bases, with 12 bases between. CDR3 DNA: TGTGCCAGCAGCTTTAGCCCTTTTGGAGATACGCAGTATTTT. Amino acid sequence: CASSFSPFGDTQYF.

This clone turned up a few times. The rearrangement links TRBV19 to TRBJ1-1; the match to TRBD1 covers 7 bases. Germline CDR1 reads LNHDA; CDR2 reads SQIVND (reference sequence). CDR3 length: 15 amino acids. V dropped 6 bases and J dropped 0; count of bases not matched to a gene: 7. The CDR3 loop is CASRGAGTVNTEAFF. The CDR3 region has the DNA TGTGCCAGTAGGGGGGCCGGGACAGTGAACACTGAAGCTTTCTTT.

This clone was detected only a few times. This sequence joins TRBV6-8 and TRBJ1-1; no firm D call. Germline V gene data show CDR1 as MNHGY and CDR2 as SAAAGT. The length of the CDR3 is 12 residues. The V gene lost 2 bases and the J gene lost 8 bases, with 9 bases spanning the gap. CDR3 residues: CASSYGDLEAFF. The CDR3 DNA follows: TGTGCCAGCAGTTACGGGGATTTGGAAGCTTTCTTT.

In this sample, this clone turned up a few times. The rearrangement joins TRBV6-8 to TRBJ2-5, with 12 positions matching TRBD2. With V trimmed by 6 bases and J by 6 bases, 20 bases remained unmatched. The CDR3 contains 19 residues. Germline CDR1 MNHGY, CDR2 SAAAGT. The CDR3 is CASSRNSALGLAGMKTQYF. In DNA, the CDR3 is TGTGCCAGCAGCCGCAACAGCGCTCTAGGACTAGCGGGAATGAAGACCCAGTACTTC.

By frequency in the sample, this clone is large. The chain uses TRBV11-3 and TRBJ1-1; D gene uncertain. V was clipped by 3 bases and J by 7 bases, with 15 bases between them. The CDR3 sequence is 14 residues long. Germline V CDR1 and CDR2: SGHNT, YENEEA. For the CDR3, the DNA is TGTGCCAGCAGCTTTAATGTTGGGGATGGTGAAGCTTTCTTT. Amino acids: CASSFNVGDGEAFF.